These 16 T cell receptor beta chains were all obtained from the same sample, sequenced in a study of blood T cells in healthy people across ages. The second PCR ran about 6 to 11 cycles with a sample-barcoded 5' primer and J-beta primers. In TCRdb, the 5' RACE reads were re-called with MiXCR into one record per CDR3 protein. The sample includes 790,000 or so distinct CDR3 sequences, 45% to 70% of them seen just once. The sequenced material came from blood. The receptors were gathered from a man aged 40-50 years in good health.

The chain recombines TRBV29-1 with TRBJ2-5; TRBD2 aligns across 9 bases. The trim removed 3 bases at V and 7 bases at J, leaving 9 bases unmatched. Germline-derived CDR1 and CDR2 are SQVTM and ANQGSEA. This CDR3 region has 14 residues. The CDR3 DNA is TGCAGCGTTGAGCTAGCGGGATCAAGAGGGACCCAGTACTTC. Its translation: CSVELAGSRGTQYF.

The J gene is TRBJ1-2, the V gene TRBV28, with D uncertain. V was cut by 2 bases and J by 7 bases, with 17 bases left in between. The CDR3 consists of 15 residues. The germline CDR1 and CDR2 sequences are MDHEN and SYDVKM. The CDR3 loop reads CASSLTGEGVGGYTF. The CDR3 nucleotides are TGTGCCAGCAGTTTAACCGGGGAAGGAGTGGGTGGCTACACCTTC.

V and J are TRBV28 and TRBJ2-7, with D tentatively TRBD1 (5 bases). The germline V and J ends were trimmed by 6 bases and 10 bases, with 16 bases remaining between them. Germline V CDR1 and CDR2: MDHEN, SYDVKM. The CDR3 consists of 12 residues. The CDR3 sequence is CASSTGQREQYF. The CDR3 DNA is TGTGCCAGCAGCACCGGACAAAGGGAACAGTACTTC.

CDR3 sequence: CSVKQGSNTGELFF. CDR3 nucleotides: TGCAGCGTTAAACAGGGCTCGAACACCGGGGAGCTGTTTTTT. The gene calls are TRBV29-1 and TRBJ2-2; TRBD1 might be the D (6 bases). Germline V gene sequence: CDR1 SQVTM, CDR2 ANQGSEA. Trimming took off 5 bases at V and 0 bases at J, with 10 bases between the two ends. CDR3 length: 14 residues.

J is TRBJ2-3 and V is TRBV12-3 or TRBV12-4, with TRBD2 as a possible D gene (5 bases). With 1 base removed from V and 15 bases from J, the gap between germline ends came to 23 bases. CDR3 size: 15 residues. CDR3 residues: CASSLGTASTDMQYF. Here the CDR3 DNA reads TGTGCCAGCAGTTTAGGCACAGCTAGCACAGATATGCAATATTTT.

V gene TRBV29-1 combines with J gene TRBJ1-1; D not certain. V was cut by 7 bases and J by 5 bases, with 14 bases left in between. The CDR3 contains 12 residues. The germline V gene encodes CDR1 SQVTM and CDR2 ANQGSEA. The CDR3 sequence is CSGGHPGTEAFF. CDR3 coding DNA: TGCAGCGGAGGGCACCCGGGGACTGAAGCTTTCTTT.

This sequence joins TRBV5-1 and TRBJ2-1, with 11 bases identical to TRBD2. J lost 8 bases, V lost 0 bases, and 7 bases had no gene match. CDR1 and CDR2 (germline): SGHRS, YFSETQ. This CDR3 contains 16 residues. CDR3 residues: CASSLASGRIIDEQFF. Written as DNA, the CDR3 is TGCGCCAGCAGCTTGGCTAGCGGGAGGATCATCGATGAGCAGTTCTTC.

As regards this clonotype: Germline is not matched at one junction end, which may reflect a read error. The chain links TRBV9 to TRBJ2-7; D unclear. This CDR3 has 15 amino acids. Germline CDR1 SGDLS, CDR2 YYNGEE. The CDR3 DNA sequence: TGTGCTAGCAGCTCTCCAAACGGCCCAAGCTACGAGCAGTACTTC. Translating gives CASSSPNGPSYEQYF.

This clonotype was observed a handful of times. This sequence joins TRBV29-1 and TRBJ2-5; 7 bases match TRBD2. Germline values: CDR1 SQVTM, CDR2 ANQGSEA. This CDR3 is 12 amino acids long. The junction had 5 bases not matched to a gene; V was cut back by 5 bases and J by 5 bases. CDR3: CSVSGGVETQYF. The DNA for the CDR3 is TGCAGCGTTTCTGGGGGGGTGGAGACCCAGTACTTC.

The chain couples TRBV4-1 to TRBJ2-1; D unclear. Trimming took 0 bases from V and 10 from J, leaving 16 bases between them. Germline V gives CDR1 MGHRA, CDR2 YSYEKL. The CDR3 loop spans 15 amino acids. The CDR3 region is CASSQDRRAVIEQFF. The CDR3 nucleotides are TGCGCCAGCAGCCAAGATCGTAGGGCCGTAATCGAGCAGTTCTTC.

The chain combines TRBV20-1 with TRBJ1-1; D may be TRBD1 (6 bases). Germline V CDR1 and CDR2: DFQATT, SNEGSKA (reference sequence). Trimming took off 3 bases at V and 5 bases at J, with 19 bases between the two ends. CDR3 length equals 15 residues. This CDR3 is CSARMPGAGKTEAFF. In DNA form, the CDR3 reads TGCAGTGCTAGGATGCCGGGGGCCGGGAAAACTGAAGCTTTCTTT.

The chain links TRBV2 to TRBJ1-2; D possibly corresponds to TRBD1 (5 bases). Germline lookup yields CDR1 SNHLY and CDR2 FYNNEI. The CDR3 covers 17 residues. V was clipped by 4 bases and J by 2 bases, with 20 bases between them. The CDR3 here is CASSADSRGYVNYGYTF. DNA of the CDR3: TGTGCCAGCAGTGCCGACTCCCGGGGGTATGTGAACTATGGCTACACCTTC.

J is TRBJ2-6 and V is TRBV11-3, with D unresolved. Trimming took off 5 bases at V and 1 base at J, with 12 bases between the two ends. This CDR3 has 16 amino acids. Germline CDR1 is SGHNT and CDR2 is YENEEA. The chain's CDR3 is CASSTRACSGANVLTF. The DNA of the CDR3 is TGTGCCAGCAGCACCCGCGCCTGTTCTGGGGCCAACGTCCTGACTTTC.

The V call is TRBV6-5, the J call TRBJ2-7; D is ambiguous. V lost 4 bases and J 2 bases, leaving 12 bases between the germline ends. The CDR3 has 14 amino acids. Germline loops: CDR1 MNHEY, CDR2 SVGAGI. The CDR3 bases are TGTGCCAGCAGTTTCAGATTCGGAACCTACGAGCAGTACTTC. It specifies CASSFRFGTYEQYF.

In its sample, this clonotype was seen a few times. This chain uses TRBV5-1 with TRBJ2-7, with 8 bases fitting TRBD1. This CDR3 has 14 amino acids. Germline loops: CDR1 SGHRS, CDR2 YFSETQ. Trimming at V came to 4 bases and at J to 2 bases, leaving 5 bases not matched to a gene. The CDR3 sequence: CASSGTQGAYEQYF. DNA for the CDR3: TGCGCCAGCAGCGGTACACAGGGGGCCTACGAGCAGTACTTC.

The chain combines TRBV5-1 with TRBJ2-5; tentatively, D is TRBD1 (6 bases). The CDR3 runs to 15 residues. V was pared by 4 bases and J by 0 bases, with 13 bases between. CDR1 and CDR2 (germline): SGHRS, YFSETQ. For the CDR3, the DNA is TGCGCCAGCAGCCCGACCGGACAGTACCAAGAGACCCAGTACTTC. Translated: CASSPTGQYQETQYF.